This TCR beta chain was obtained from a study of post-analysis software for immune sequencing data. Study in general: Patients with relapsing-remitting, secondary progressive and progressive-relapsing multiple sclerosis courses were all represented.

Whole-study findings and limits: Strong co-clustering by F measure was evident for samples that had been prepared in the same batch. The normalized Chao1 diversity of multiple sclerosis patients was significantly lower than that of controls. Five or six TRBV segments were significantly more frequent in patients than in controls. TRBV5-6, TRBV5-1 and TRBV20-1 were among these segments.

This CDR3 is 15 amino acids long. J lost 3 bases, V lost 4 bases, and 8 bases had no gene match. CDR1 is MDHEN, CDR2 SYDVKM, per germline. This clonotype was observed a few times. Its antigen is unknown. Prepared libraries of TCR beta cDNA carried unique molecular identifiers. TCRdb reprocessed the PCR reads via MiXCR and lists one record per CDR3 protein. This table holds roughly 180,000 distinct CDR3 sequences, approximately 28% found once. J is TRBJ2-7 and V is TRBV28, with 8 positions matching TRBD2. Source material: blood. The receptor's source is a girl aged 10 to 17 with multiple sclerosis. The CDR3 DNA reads TGTGCCAGCAGTTCCCCTGCGGGAGGTCTCTACGAGCAGTACTTC. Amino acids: CASSSPAGGLYEQYF.